This T cell receptor beta chain came from a study of blood T cell repertoires in COVID-19. Study details: Samples taken during acute and convalescent COVID-19 were collected in the United States, Italy and Spain.

Participant reports of clinical history set cohort assignment. The table came from immunoSEQ multiplex PCR; TCRdb's copy has only in-frame clones and leaves some out. The table includes 150,000 to 200,000 clones, roughly nine tenths detected once. With 8 bases removed from V and 0 bases from J, the gap between germline ends came to 11 bases. In germline, CDR1 is SNHLY, CDR2 FYNNEI. The CDR3 is made up of 14 amino acids. The sequenced sample was PBMCs or T cells enriched from blood (not recorded which). This chain joins TRBV2 and TRBJ1-5; D might be TRBD1 (5 bases). The TCR comes from a young woman who had recovered from COVID-19. CDR3 DNA: TGTGCCAGCCAGGACATTTATAGCAATCAGCCCCAGCATTTT. Amino acid sequence: CASQDIYSNQPQHF.